This entry describes one TCR beta chain. Only a few counts were recorded for this clonotype. Its antigen remains unidentified. No clone much larger than this one lies a single base away; base qualities are absent. The data originate from a study of identical twins (dated by TCRdb to the mid-2010s). Concerning the study at large: The study deep-sequenced TCR alpha and beta repertoires from monozygotic twins, unrelated adults of various ages and cord blood to test whether fetal clonotypes persist. To rule out contamination, the twin experiments were replicated at different times with different library preparation protocols. Broader findings and caveats from the paper: Fewer insertions were carried by abundant cord blood beta clonotypes; a weaker similar trend was observed in young adult naive repertoires, while no such trend was observed in memory repertoires. Recombination models systematically underestimated out-of-frame TCR alpha sharing in monozygotic twins but agreed with sharing between unrelated individuals. Invariant T cells such as MAIT and iNKT could partly confound zero-insertion analyses, although diverse VJ usage argued against such confounding for most clonotypes. Conclusions relied on cross-sectional statistical analysis, since the same donors could not be followed over many years. Compared with coincidental sharing between unrelated individuals, an excess of low generation-probability sequences was observed among out-of-frame TCR alpha sequences shared between twins. The excess sharing between twins in beta out-of-frame sequences was weaker because fewer shared sequences reduced the signal-to-noise ratio.

Libraries were made using 5' RACE. The sample was run on an Illumina HiSeq 2000. Template switching added a universal primer binding site, and the final cDNA carried a unique molecular identifier that allowed TCR cDNA molecules to be counted accurately. First-strand cDNA for TCR alpha and beta chains was synthesized from specific primers in the conserved constant-segment region. To control for contamination, every cDNA library was double barcoded, receiving both a SMART-Mk sample barcode and Illumina barcodes. Two successive PCR steps introduced TruSeq adapter sequences along with Illumina sample barcodes. The TCR alpha and beta cDNA libraries were sequenced on the Illumina HiSeq platform using custom primers. In the paper's pipeline: Raw reads were processed with MiGEC to extract unique molecular identifiers, and MiXCR was used to determine CDR3 positions. Recombination models were inferred per individual with the repgenHMM and IGoR tools using an EM algorithm. The analysis of shared clonotypes was done with the tcR package in R, with sharing normalized by the product of cloneset sizes. To study raw recombination free of thymic and clonal selection effects, out-of-frame nonproductive sequences were analyzed. TCRdb reworked the public reads: Q25 trimming with fastp, MiXCR clone assembly, productive beta chains retained. Rows matching on CDR3 protein sequence are summarized as one entry with the most common DNA and genes. These V and J calls derive from TCRdb rather than the authors' analysis. The sample table lists about 460,000 distinct CDR3 sequences, 12% to 15% of them with a count of one. 0.52% of the sample comes from the top ten.

Every donor was a healthy Caucasian. Three pairs of female monozygotic twins, all aged about 18 to 29 years, made up the twin cohort. Positive isolation kits from Invitrogen were used to isolate CD4+ and CD8+ T cell populations. From its cysteine to its phenylalanine, the CDR3 spans 14 amino acids. The DNA shown is the 42-base CDR3, in frame from base 1. CDR1 SGHRS and CDR2 YFSETQ are derived from the germline V gene. V is reduced by 0 bases and J by 6 bases, leaving a spacing of 9 bases between them. These data were likewise used in another study, on yellow fever vaccine responses in identical twins. The second study's authors report: According to the authors, in identical twins the way T cells responded to vaccination appeared partly convergent and partly personalized. The study precisely tracked vaccine-responding T cell clones in identical twins.

The rearranged chain carries TRBV5-1 and TRBJ2-2; TRBD1 could be the D gene, as 5 bases match. The sample comprised CD4+ T cells sorted from blood. This clonotype was sampled from a woman between 18 and 30 years old in good health. In nucleotide form, the sequence is TGCGCCAGCAGCTTGGACCAGGGATCCGGGGAGCTGTTTTTT. Its coded protein is CASSLDQGSGELFF.